Below, 2 T cell receptor beta chains from the same sample are listed, as sequenced in a study of T cells in Graves' hyperthyroidism and ophthalmopathy. RNA transcripts yielded amplified TCR beta CDR3 regions. In the first-round RT-PCR of the TCR CDR3, the HTBI primer set was used. TCRdb analysed the multiplex PCR reads with MiXCR anew, one entry per CDR3 protein. The sample includes some 510,000 distinct CDR3 sequences, about a fifth of them seen just once. Sequencing was performed on blood. The receptors come from a young man with Graves' hyperthyroidism.

This clonotype was counted ten times or more. The V and J genes are TRBV6-5 and TRBJ1-1; TRBD1 aligns across 9 bases. Germline CDR1 MNHEY, CDR2 SVGAGI. The CDR3 has 15 residues. V trimming: 2 bases; J trimming: 0 bases; junction bases outside the gene matches: 1. The CDR3 sequence: CASSYRDRVNTEAFF. The CDR3 DNA sequence: TGTGCCAGCAGTTACCGGGACAGGGTGAACACTGAAGCTTTCTTT.

This clonotype was counted at least ten times. Written as DNA, the CDR3 is TGTGCCAGCAGCTTAAGGGCAAGGGGACAACCCTCAATGACCCAGTACTTC. Translating it yields CASSLRARGQPSMTQYF. This chain uses TRBV11-3 with TRBJ2-5; maybe TRBD1 (6 bases). V gave up 2 bases and J gave up 7 bases, with 23 bases separating them. The germline gives CDR1 SGHNT, CDR2 YENEEA. This CDR3 has 17 residues.